This T cell receptor beta chain came from a study of blood T cell repertoires in COVID-19. This CDR3 has 16 residues. Germline V gives CDR1 SGHTA, CDR2 FQGNSA. V shed 4 bases and J shed 2 bases, with 14 bases lying between them. Per the original data handling: Quantification of nucleated cells was approximated via reference gene primer amplification. Repertoires were generated with immunoSEQ multiplex PCR, while TCRdb's copy carries only in-frame clones and drops some. That table is the source of V, J and clone size, and D and trimming were worked out from the DNA. The data contain some 70,000 clones, roughly 89% of them seen just once; the ten biggest clones take up about 8.1%.

V usage is TRBV7-2 and J usage is TRBJ2-2; possibly TRBD2 for D (6 bases). This receptor was identified in a man between 50 and 59 years old with active COVID-19. The source material was peripheral blood. As DNA, the CDR3 is TGTGCCAGCAGCTCGATTGGGGGGACCAACACCGGGGAGCTGTTTTTT. Translated: CASSSIGGTNTGELFF.